Below, 25 T cell receptor beta chains from the same sample are listed, as sequenced in a study of T-cell memory formation after mild COVID-19. MiXCR was run by TCRdb on the 5' RACE reads, yielding one entry per CDR3 protein. Of hundreds of thousands of distinct CDR3 sequences detected, around a quarter appear once; the ten largest clones hold approximately 12%. Sequencing was done on a sample of PBMCs or a T cell subset sorted from them (not recorded which). The receptors here all came from an adult woman who had mild COVID-19 (a few samples of this study predate the infection). Cell type and time point are not known.

This chain connects TRBV6-5 to TRBJ2-5; D ambiguous. Germline assignment: CDR1 MNHEY and CDR2 SVGAGI. Trimming removed 8 bases at V and 1 base at J, with 14 bases between. The CDR3 is 14 amino acids. In DNA, the CDR3 is TGTGCCAGCCGACCGGTGGCTACCCAAGAGACCCAGTACTTC. Residues: CASRPVATQETQYF.

This chain connects TRBV11-2 to TRBJ2-7; D may match TRBD1 or TRBD2 (5 bases each). Germline-derived CDR1 and CDR2 are SGHAT and FQNNGV. V was shortened by 5 bases and J by 1 base, with 18 bases between the two germline ends. The CDR3 has 16 amino acids. The CDR3 region is CASSPRSGTVSYEQYF. The CDR3 bases are TGTGCCAGCAGCCCCCGCAGTGGGACGGTTTCCTACGAGCAGTACTTC.

The chain is built from TRBV7-9 and TRBJ2-7; D remains unclear. V lost 8 bases, J lost 0 bases, and 17 bases lay in between. This CDR3 contains 15 residues. Germline CDR1 is SEHNR and CDR2 is FQNEAQ (reference sequence). The CDR3 spells CASEPIHQSSYEQYF. The CDR3 DNA reads TGTGCCAGCGAGCCGATACACCAAAGCTCCTACGAGCAGTACTTC.

The V gene is TRBV12-3 or TRBV12-4, the J gene TRBJ1-1; 9 nucleotides agree with TRBD1. The ends lost 4 bases at V and 4 bases at J; junction bases unmatched: 13. There are 17 residues in the CDR3. The CDR3 sequence is CASSSHRGRVKGTEAFF. Written as DNA, the CDR3 is TGTGCCAGCAGTTCCCACAGGGGGCGGGTGAAAGGCACTGAAGCTTTCTTT.

This clonotype appeared a single time. V and J are TRBV4-1 and TRBJ2-1; the D is unclear. The CDR3 covers 13 residues. Trimming cost V 4 bases and J 5 bases, with 9 bases left between them. Germline V gives CDR1 MGHRA, CDR2 YSYEKL. CDR3 nucleotide sequence: TGCGCCAGCAGCCCTCCTCAAGACAATGAGCAGTTCTTC. The encoded protein is CASSPPQDNEQFF.

At least ten counts were recorded for this clonotype. The CDR3 region is CASSTRRGGRADSYEQYF. CDR3 DNA sequence: TGTGCCAGCAGCACCCGGCGGGGCGGGAGGGCCGATTCCTACGAGCAGTACTTC. The chain employs TRBV7-2 and TRBJ2-7; 9 nucleotides align to TRBD2. Germline CDR1 SGHTA, CDR2 FQGNSA. The CDR3 runs 18 residues. After removal of 5 bases from V and 1 base from J, the junction contained 15 bases not matched to a gene.

V is TRBV20-1 and J is TRBJ1-5, with 8 bases lining up with TRBD1. CDR1 and CDR2 from the germline V gene are DFQATT and SNEGSKA (reference sequence). The CDR3 covers 15 residues. Germline trimming cut 0 bases from V and 8 bases from J; bases unmatched to any gene: 9. The chain's CDR3 is CSARDHAGGGEPQHF. The CDR3 coding sequence is TGCAGTGCTAGAGATCACGCAGGGGGCGGGGAGCCCCAGCATTTT.

There are a few counts of this clonotype. The CDR3: CSVTGGSTDTQYF. The CDR3 coding sequence is TGCAGCGTTACAGGGGGTAGCACAGATACGCAGTATTTT. The chain recombines TRBV29-1 with TRBJ2-3; 8 nucleotides align to TRBD1. Germline CDR1 is SQVTM and CDR2 is ANQGSEA. The ends lost 5 bases at V and 0 bases at J; junction bases unmatched: 1. This CDR3 is 13 amino acids long.

The rearrangement uses TRBV29-1 and TRBJ2-2, with 9 bases that match TRBD1. From germline, CDR1 is SQVTM and CDR2 ANQGSEA. V lost 4 bases, J lost 1 base, and 1 base stayed unmatched. This CDR3 comprises 14 residues. The DNA for the CDR3 is TGCAGCGTTGCGGGACAGGGGAACACCGGGGAGCTGTTTTTT. As protein: CSVAGQGNTGELFF.

J is TRBJ2-2 and V is TRBV12-3 or TRBV12-4, with 8 bases identical to TRBD2. The V gene end was trimmed by 6 bases and the J gene end by 1 base; junction bases not matched to a gene: 4. CDR3 size: 15 residues. CDR3 loop: CASRDSGKNTGELFF. DNA for the CDR3: TGTGCCAGCAGAGATAGCGGGAAGAACACCGGGGAGCTGTTTTTT.

The CDR3 spells CASSLAWGGELFF. CDR3 nucleotide sequence: TGTGCCAGCAGCTTAGCGTGGGGTGGGGAGCTGTTTTTT. The chain combines TRBV7-6 with TRBJ2-2, with unresolved D. This CDR3 is built from 13 residues. V gave up 0 bases and J gave up 8 bases, with 7 bases separating them. Per germline, CDR1 SGHVS and CDR2 FNYEAQ. The full variable domain, in which reference TRBV7-6 and TRBJ2-2 provide the parts outside the CDR3, is GAGVSQSPRYKVTKRGQDVALRCDPISGHVSLYWYRQALGQGPEFLTYFNYEAQQDKSGLPNDRFSAERPEGSISTLTIQRTEQRDSAMYRCASSLAWGGELFFGEGSRLTVL.

This clonotype was observed a handful of times. The rearrangement links TRBV19 to TRBJ2-3, with 9 bases aligning to TRBD2. The CDR3 consists of 14 residues. CDR1 LNHDA and CDR2 SQIVND come from the germline V gene (reference sequence). Unmatched junction bases numbered 3, after V lost 8 bases and J lost 0 bases. The DNA of the CDR3 is TGTGCCAGTCGACTAGCGGCCAGCACAGATACGCAGTATTTT. This sequence encodes CASRLAASTDTQYF.

This clonotype was detected only a few times. V gene TRBV20-1 combines with J gene TRBJ1-1; D possibly corresponds to TRBD1 (5 bases). The V and J ends lost 3 bases and 4 bases respectively, with 12 bases between them. This CDR3 has 13 residues. Looked up from germline, CDR1 is DFQATT and CDR2 is SNEGSKA (reference sequence). CDR3 loop: CSASLGTATEAFF. For the CDR3, the DNA is TGCAGTGCTAGTCTAGGGACGGCCACTGAAGCTTTCTTT.

This clonotype was observed at least ten times. V and J are TRBV21-1 and TRBJ1-5; the table's TRBD1 call for D was not verified on the DNA. TRBV21-1 is deemed a pseudogene. The CDR3 is 17 amino acids. This chain's CDR3 is CASSKDPPTGNNQPQHF. CDR3 nucleotide sequence: TGTGCCAGCAGCAAAGACCCACCTACAGGCAACAATCAGCCCCAGCATTTT.

This sequence joins TRBV12-3 or TRBV12-4 and TRBJ1-1; possibly TRBD1 for D (6 bases). The CDR3 sequence is 13 residues long. V lost 10 bases and J 4 bases, leaving 16 bases between the germline ends. DNA for the CDR3: TGTGCCACCGCGCCAGGGGTGAGCACTGAAGCTTTCTTT. Translated: CATAPGVSTEAFF.

This clonotype was picked up a small number of times. The chain couples TRBV15 to TRBJ1-2; D ambiguous. With 0 bases removed from V and 2 bases from J, the gap between germline ends came to 7 bases. Per germline, CDR1 LNHNV and CDR2 YYDKDF (reference sequence). This CDR3 is built from 14 residues. CDR3 residues: CATSRDGANYGYTF. The DNA for the CDR3 is TGTGCCACCAGCAGAGATGGAGCCAACTATGGCTACACCTTC.

The chain couples TRBV18 to TRBJ1-1; 7 nucleotides line up with TRBD1. Per the germline V gene, CDR1 is KGHSH and CDR2 is LQKENI. J was trimmed by 5 bases and V by 2 bases; bases with no gene match: 8. This CDR3 region has 15 residues. The CDR3 region has the DNA TGTGCCAGCTCACCAGACAGGGTGAGGACAACTGAAGCTTTCTTT. It specifies CASSPDRVRTTEAFF.

There are a few counts of this clonotype. V and J are TRBV24-1 and TRBJ2-1; 13 bases line up with TRBD2. V shed 4 bases and J 2 bases; nucleotides not matched to a gene: 4. Looked up from germline, CDR1 is KGHDR and CDR2 is SFDVKD. The CDR3 totals 17 residues. CDR3 region: CATSDWTSGSPYNEQFF. The DNA of the CDR3 is TGTGCCACCAGTGACTGGACTAGCGGGAGTCCCTACAATGAGCAGTTCTTC.

This sequence joins TRBV7-9 and TRBJ1-4, with 10 bases lining up with TRBD1. CDR1 SEHNR and CDR2 FQNEAQ come from the germline V gene (reference sequence). J lost 3 bases, V lost 6 bases, and 10 bases had no gene match. The CDR3 consists of 17 residues. The DNA for the CDR3 is TGTGCCAGCAGAGGGACAGGGGACCCTGAGGCTAATGAAAAACTGTTTTTT. Residues: CASRGTGDPEANEKLFF.

This clonotype has a handful of counts. The CDR3 protein is CASSYSGASGSEQYF. In DNA, the CDR3 is TGTGCCAGCAGTTACTCAGGTGCTAGCGGGAGCGAGCAGTACTTC. This chain connects TRBV6-5 to TRBJ2-7; 10 bases fit TRBD2. The germline V gene has CDR1 MNHEY and CDR2 SVGAGI. V lost 0 bases, J lost 6 bases, and 5 bases stayed unmatched. There are 15 residues in the CDR3.

This chain joins TRBV12-3 or TRBV12-4 and TRBJ2-5; unclear D gene. The CDR3 is 13 amino acids. The V end lost 6 bases, the J end lost 1 base, and 9 bases lay between the germline ends. The CDR3: CASSPVSQETQYF. In nucleotides, the CDR3 is TGTGCCAGCAGCCCCGTCAGCCAAGAGACCCAGTACTTC.

The rearrangement joins TRBV3-1 to TRBJ1-6; the match to TRBD1 covers 7 bases. CDR3 size: 15 residues. V was clipped by 3 bases and J by 8 bases; unmatched bases: 7. The germline CDR1 and CDR2 sequences are LGHDT and YNNKEL (reference sequence). DNA for the CDR3: TGTGCCAGCAGCCACATTAAGACAGGGTATTCACCCCTCCACTTT. The encoded protein is CASSHIKTGYSPLHF.

This clonotype was counted between two and nine times. The chain is built from TRBV29-1 and TRBJ2-3; 7 bases line up with TRBD2. The CDR3 covers 13 residues. Germline V gene lookup returns CDR1 SQVTM and CDR2 ANQGSEA. V lost 5 bases to trimming and J lost 2 bases; unmatched junction nucleotides: 4. DNA of the CDR3: TGCAGCGTTATGACTAGCTTCACAGATACGCAGTATTTT. This sequence encodes CSVMTSFTDTQYF.

This clonotype has just a few counts. The V and J genes are TRBV13 and TRBJ2-7; TRBD2 is a possible D gene (6 bases). V was pared by 5 bases and J by 0 bases, with 17 bases between. The germline V gene encodes CDR1 PRHDT and CDR2 FYEKMQ (reference sequence). The CDR3 loop spans 16 amino acids. The CDR3 DNA follows: TGTGCCAGCAGCAACCGGGACTCGCCGAACTCCTACGAGCAGTACTTC. Translated: CASSNRDSPNSYEQYF.

This chain's CDR3 is CASSTWTSGRAVDTQYF. The CDR3 DNA reads as TGTGCCAGCAGCACATGGACTAGCGGGAGGGCGGTAGATACGCAGTATTTT. The J gene is TRBJ2-3, the V gene TRBV11-3, with 15 bases fitting TRBD2. The CDR3 totals 17 residues. With 5 bases clipped from V and 5 bases from J, the junction kept 8 bases outside the gene matches. Germline CDR1 is SGHNT and CDR2 is YENEEA.